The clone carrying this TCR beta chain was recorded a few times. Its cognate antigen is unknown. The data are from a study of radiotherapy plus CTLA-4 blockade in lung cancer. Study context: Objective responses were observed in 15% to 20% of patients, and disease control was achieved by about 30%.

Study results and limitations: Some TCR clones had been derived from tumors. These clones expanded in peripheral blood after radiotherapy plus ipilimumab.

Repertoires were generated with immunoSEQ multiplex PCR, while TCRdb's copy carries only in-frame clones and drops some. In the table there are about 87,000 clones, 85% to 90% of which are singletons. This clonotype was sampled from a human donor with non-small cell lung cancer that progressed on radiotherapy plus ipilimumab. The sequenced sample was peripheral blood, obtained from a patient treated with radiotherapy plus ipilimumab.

CDR3 region: CSVTTSRGLREAFF. The CDR3 DNA is TGCAGCGTCACTACCTCCAGGGGGCTGCGAGAAGCTTTCTTT. The rearrangement links TRBV29-1 to TRBJ1-1; 8 bases fit TRBD1. V lost 6 bases to trimming and J lost 8 bases; unmatched junction nucleotides: 14. The V gene's germline CDR1 is SQVTM and CDR2 ANQGSEA. The length of the CDR3 is 14 residues.